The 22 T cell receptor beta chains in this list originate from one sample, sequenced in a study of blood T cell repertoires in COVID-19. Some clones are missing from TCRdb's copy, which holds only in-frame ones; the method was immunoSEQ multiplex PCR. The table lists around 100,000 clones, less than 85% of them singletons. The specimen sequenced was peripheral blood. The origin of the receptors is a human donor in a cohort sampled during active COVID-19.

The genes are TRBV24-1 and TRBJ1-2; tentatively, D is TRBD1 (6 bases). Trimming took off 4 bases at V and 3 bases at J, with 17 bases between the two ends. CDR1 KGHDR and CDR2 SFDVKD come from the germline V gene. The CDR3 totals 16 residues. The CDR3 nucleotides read TGTGCCACCAGTGACCCTACGACAGGAGACCACTATGGCTACACCTTC. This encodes CATSDPTTGDHYGYTF.

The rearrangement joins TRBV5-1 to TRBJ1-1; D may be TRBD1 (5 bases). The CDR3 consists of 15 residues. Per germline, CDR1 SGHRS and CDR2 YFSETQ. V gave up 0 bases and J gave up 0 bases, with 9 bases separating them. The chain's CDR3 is CASSLEGLLNTEAFF. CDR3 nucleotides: TGCGCCAGCAGCTTGGAGGGACTTTTGAACACTGAAGCTTTCTTT.

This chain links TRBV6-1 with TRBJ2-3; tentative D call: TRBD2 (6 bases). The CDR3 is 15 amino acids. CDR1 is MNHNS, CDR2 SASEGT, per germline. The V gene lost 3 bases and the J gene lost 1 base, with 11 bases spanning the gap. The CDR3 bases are TGTGCCAGCAGTGAGGGGGGTATTGGCACAGATACGCAGTATTTT. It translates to CASSEGGIGTDTQYF.

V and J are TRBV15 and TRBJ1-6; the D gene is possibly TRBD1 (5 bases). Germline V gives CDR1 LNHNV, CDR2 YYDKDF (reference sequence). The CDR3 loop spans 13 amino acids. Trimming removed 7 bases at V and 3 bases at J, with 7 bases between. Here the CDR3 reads CATKGYYNSPLHF. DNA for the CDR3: TGTGCCACCAAGGGGTACTATAATTCACCCCTCCACTTT.

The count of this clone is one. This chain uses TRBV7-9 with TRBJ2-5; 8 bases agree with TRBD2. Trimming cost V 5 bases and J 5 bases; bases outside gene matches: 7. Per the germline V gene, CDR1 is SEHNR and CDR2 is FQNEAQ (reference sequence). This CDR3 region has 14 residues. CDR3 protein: CASSADTGGETQYF. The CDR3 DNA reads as TGTGCCAGCAGCGCCGACACGGGAGGGGAGACCCAGTACTTC.

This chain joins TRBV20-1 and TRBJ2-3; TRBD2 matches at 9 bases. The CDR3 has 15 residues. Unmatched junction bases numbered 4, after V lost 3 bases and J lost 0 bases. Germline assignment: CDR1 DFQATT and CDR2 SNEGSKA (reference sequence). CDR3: CSASAGGPSTDTQYF. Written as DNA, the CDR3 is TGCAGTGCTAGTGCGGGGGGGCCTAGCACAGATACGCAGTATTTT.

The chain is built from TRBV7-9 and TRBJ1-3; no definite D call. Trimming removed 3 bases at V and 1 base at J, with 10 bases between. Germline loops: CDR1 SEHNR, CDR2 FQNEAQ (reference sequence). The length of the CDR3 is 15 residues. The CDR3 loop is CASSFRSDSGNTIYF. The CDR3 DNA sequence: TGTGCCAGCAGCTTTAGGAGTGATTCTGGAAACACCATATATTTT.

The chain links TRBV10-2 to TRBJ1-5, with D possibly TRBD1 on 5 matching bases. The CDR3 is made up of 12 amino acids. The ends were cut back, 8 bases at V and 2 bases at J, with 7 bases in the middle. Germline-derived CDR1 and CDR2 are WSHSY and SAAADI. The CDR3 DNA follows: TGCGCCAGCGGGGCGGGCAATCAGCCCCAGCATTTT. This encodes CASGAGNQPQHF.

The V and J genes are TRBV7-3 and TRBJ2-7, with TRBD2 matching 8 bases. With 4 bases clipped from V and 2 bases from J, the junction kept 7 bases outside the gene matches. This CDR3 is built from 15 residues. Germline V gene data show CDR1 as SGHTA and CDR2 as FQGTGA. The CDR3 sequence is CASSYIAGTPYEQYF. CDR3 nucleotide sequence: TGTGCCAGCAGCTATATAGCGGGGACGCCCTACGAGCAGTACTTC.

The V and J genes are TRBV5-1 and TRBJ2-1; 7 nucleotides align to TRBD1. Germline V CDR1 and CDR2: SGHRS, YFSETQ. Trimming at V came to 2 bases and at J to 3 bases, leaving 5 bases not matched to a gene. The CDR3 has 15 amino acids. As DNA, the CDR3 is TGCGCCAGCAGCTTCAGGACAGGTGTCTACAATGAGCAGTTCTTC. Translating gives CASSFRTGVYNEQFF.

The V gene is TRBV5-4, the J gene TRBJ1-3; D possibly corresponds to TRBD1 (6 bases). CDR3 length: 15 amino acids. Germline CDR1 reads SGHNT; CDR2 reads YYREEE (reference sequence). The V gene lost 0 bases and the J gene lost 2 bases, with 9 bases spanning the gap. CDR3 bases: TGTGCCAGCAGCTTGGTAGGGGGTCCTGGAAACACCATATATTTT. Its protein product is CASSLVGGPGNTIYF.

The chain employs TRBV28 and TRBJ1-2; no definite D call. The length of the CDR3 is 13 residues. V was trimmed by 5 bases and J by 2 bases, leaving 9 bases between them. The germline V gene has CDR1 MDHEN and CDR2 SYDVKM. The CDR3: CASSPPRNYGYTF. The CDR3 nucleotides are TGTGCCAGCAGTCCGCCGAGGAACTATGGCTACACCTTC.

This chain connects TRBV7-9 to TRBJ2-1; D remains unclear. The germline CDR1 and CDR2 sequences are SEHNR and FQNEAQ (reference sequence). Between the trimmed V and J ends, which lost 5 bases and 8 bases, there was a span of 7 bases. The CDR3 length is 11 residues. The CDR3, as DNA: TGTGCCAGCAGCATACGCGATGAGCAGTTCTTC. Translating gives CASSIRDEQFF.

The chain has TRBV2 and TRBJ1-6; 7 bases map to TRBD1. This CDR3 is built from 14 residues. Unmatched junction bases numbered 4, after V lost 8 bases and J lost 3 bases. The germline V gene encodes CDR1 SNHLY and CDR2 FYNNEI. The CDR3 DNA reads TGTGCCAGCGGACAGGAAATCTATAATTCACCCCTCCACTTT. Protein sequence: CASGQEIYNSPLHF.

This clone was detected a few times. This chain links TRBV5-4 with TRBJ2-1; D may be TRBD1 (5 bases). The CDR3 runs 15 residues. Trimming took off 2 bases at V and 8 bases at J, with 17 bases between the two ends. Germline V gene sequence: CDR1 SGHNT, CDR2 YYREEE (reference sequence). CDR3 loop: CASSLGSAQGYEQFF. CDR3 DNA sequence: TGTGCCAGCAGCTTAGGAAGTGCCCAGGGATATGAGCAGTTCTTC.

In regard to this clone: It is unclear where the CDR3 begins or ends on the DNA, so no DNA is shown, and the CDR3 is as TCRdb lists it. CDR3: CASSKVGTGIKPQHF. This sequence joins TRBV21-1 and TRBJ1-5; the table's D call TRBD1 went unverified against the DNA. TRBV21-1 has pseudogene status. The CDR3 is 15 residues long, counting both termini.

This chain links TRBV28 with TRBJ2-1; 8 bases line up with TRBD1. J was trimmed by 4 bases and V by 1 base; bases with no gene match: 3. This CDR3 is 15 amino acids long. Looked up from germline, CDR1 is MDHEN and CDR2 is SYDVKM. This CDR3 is CASSLSRGRYNEQFF. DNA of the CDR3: TGTGCCAGCAGTTTATCCAGGGGGCGGTACAATGAGCAGTTCTTC. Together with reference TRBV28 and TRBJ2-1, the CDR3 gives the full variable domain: DVKVTQSSRYLVKRTGEKVFLECVQDMDHENMFWYRQDPGLGLRLIYFSYDVKMKEKGDIPEGYSVSREKKERFSLILESASTNQTSMYLCASSLSRGRYNEQFFGPGTRLTVL.

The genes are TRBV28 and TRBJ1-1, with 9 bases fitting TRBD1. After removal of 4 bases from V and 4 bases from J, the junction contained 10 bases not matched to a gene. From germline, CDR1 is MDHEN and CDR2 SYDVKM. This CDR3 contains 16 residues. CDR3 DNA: TGTGCCAGCAGTTCCCCGGGACAGGGAACAGGCACTGAAGCTTTCTTT. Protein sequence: CASSSPGQGTGTEAFF.

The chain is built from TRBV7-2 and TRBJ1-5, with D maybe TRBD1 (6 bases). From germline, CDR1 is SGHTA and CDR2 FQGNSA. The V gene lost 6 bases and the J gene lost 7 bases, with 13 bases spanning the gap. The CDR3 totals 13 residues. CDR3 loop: CASSPNREQPQHF. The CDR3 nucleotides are TGTGCCAGCAGTCCAAACAGGGAACAGCCCCAGCATTTT.

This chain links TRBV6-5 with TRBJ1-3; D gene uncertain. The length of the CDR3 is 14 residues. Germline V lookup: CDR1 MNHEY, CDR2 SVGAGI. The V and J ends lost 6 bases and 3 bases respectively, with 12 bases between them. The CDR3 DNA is TGTGCCAGCAGAAGAGGTGCCCTTGGAAACACCATATATTTT. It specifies CASRRGALGNTIYF.

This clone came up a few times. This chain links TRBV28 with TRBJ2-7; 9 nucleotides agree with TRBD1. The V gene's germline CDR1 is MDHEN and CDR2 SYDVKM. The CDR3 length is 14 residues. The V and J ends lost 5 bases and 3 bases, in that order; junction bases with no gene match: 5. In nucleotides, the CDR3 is TGTGCCAGCAGTACGCCGGGACAGGGCTACGAGCAGTACTTC. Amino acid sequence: CASSTPGQGYEQYF.

The CDR3 region has the DNA TGTGCCAGCAGTTTCGGACTAGCGGGGGGCCCCTCAAACATTCAGTACTTC. It specifies CASSFGLAGGPSNIQYF. The V call is TRBV27, the J call TRBJ2-4; 14 positions match TRBD2. Germline V lookup: CDR1 MNHEY, CDR2 SMNVEV (reference sequence). The CDR3 totals 17 residues. V gave up 3 bases and J gave up 6 bases; unmatched junction bases: 7.